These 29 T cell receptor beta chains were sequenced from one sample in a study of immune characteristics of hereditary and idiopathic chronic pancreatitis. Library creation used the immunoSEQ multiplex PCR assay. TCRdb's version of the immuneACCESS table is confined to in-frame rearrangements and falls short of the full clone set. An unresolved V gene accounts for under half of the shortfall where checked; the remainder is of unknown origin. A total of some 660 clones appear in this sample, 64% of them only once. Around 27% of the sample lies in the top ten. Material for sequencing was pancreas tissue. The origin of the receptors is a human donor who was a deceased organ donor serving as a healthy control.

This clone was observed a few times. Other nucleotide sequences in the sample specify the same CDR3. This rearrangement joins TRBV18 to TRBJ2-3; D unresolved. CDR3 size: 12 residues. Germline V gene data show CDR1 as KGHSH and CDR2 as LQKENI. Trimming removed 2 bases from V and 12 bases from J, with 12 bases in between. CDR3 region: CASSPSPPSQYF. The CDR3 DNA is TGTGCCAGCTCACCATCCCCCCCCTCCCAGTATTTT.

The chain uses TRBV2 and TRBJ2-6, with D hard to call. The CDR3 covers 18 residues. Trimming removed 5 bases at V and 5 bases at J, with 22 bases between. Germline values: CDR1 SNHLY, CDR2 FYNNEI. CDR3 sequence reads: CASSSSNYRSSRANVLTF. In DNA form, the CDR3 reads TGTGCCAGCAGTAGTAGTAATTACCGATCAAGTCGGGCCAACGTCCTGACTTTC. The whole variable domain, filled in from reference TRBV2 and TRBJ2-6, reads EPEVTQTPSHQVTQMGQEVILRCVPISNHLYFYWYRQILGQKVEFLVSFYNNEISEKSEIFDDQFSVERPDGSNFTLKIRSTKLEDSAMYFCASSSSNYRSSRANVLTFGAGSRLTVL.

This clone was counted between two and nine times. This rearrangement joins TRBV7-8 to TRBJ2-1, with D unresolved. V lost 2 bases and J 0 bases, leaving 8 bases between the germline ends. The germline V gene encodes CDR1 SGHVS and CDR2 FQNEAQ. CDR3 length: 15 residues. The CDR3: CASSLTVLSYNEQFF. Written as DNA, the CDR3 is TGTGCCAGCAGCTTAACGGTACTCTCCTACAATGAGCAGTTCTTC. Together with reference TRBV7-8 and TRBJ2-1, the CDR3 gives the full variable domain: GAGVSQSPRYKVAKRGQDVALRCDPISGHVSLFWYQQALGQGPEFLTYFQNEAQLDKSGLPSDRFFAERPEGSVSTLKIQRTQQEDSAVYLCASSLTVLSYNEQFFGPGTRLTVL.

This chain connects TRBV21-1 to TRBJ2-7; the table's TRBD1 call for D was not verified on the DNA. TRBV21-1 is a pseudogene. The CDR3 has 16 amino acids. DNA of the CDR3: TGTGCCAGCAGCAAAACCCGGCCAGGGGGCCCCAACGAGCAGTACTTC. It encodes CASSKTRPGGPNEQYF.

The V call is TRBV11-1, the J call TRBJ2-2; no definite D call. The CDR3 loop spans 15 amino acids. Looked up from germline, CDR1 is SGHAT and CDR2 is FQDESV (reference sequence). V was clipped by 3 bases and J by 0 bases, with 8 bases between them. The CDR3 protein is CASSFDITNTGELFF. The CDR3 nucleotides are TGTGCCAGCAGCTTTGACATAACGAACACCGGGGAGCTGTTTTTT.

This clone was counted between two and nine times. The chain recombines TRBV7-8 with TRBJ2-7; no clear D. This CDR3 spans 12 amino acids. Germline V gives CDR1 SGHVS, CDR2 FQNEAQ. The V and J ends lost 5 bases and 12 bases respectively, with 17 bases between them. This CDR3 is CASSPQPPRLYF. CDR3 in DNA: TGTGCCAGCAGCCCTCAGCCCCCCAGGCTGTACTTC.

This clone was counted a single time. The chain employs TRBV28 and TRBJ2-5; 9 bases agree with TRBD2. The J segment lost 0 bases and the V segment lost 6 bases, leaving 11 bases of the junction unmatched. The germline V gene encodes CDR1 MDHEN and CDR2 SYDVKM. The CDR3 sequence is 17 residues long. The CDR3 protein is CASSREGTSSDQETQYF. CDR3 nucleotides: TGTGCCAGCAGCCGAGAAGGGACTAGCAGCGACCAAGAGACCCAGTACTTC.

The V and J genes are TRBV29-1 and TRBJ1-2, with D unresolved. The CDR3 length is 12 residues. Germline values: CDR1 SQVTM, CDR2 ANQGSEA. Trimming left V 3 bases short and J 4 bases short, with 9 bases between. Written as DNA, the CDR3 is TGCAGCGTTGAGGCCAACTTCTATGGCTACACCTTC. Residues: CSVEANFYGYTF.

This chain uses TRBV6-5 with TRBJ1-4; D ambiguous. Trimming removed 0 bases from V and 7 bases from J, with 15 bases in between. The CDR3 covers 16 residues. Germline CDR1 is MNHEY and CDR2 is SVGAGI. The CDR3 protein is CASSYSTLTGGEKLFF. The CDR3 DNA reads TGTGCCAGCAGTTACTCGACTCTAACCGGTGGTGAAAAACTGTTTTTT.

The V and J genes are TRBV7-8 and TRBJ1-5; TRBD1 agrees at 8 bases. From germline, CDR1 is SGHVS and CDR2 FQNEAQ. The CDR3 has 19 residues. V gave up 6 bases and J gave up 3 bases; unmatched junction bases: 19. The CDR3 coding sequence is TGTGCCAGCAGTCCTAGGCCACTCCAGACAGGGGTTGACAATCAGCCCCAGCATTTT. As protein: CASSPRPLQTGVDNQPQHF.

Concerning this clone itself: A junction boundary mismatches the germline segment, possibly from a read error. CDR3 nucleotide sequence: TGTGCCAGCAGTTACGCGAGGGATGGGGGCAATGAGCGGTTCTTC. Its protein is CASSYARDGGNERFF. The V gene is TRBV6-2 or TRBV6-3, the J gene TRBJ2-1; a weak D match, TRBD1 (6 bases). The CDR3 is 15 residues long. Germline assignment: CDR1 MNHEY and CDR2 SVGEGT.

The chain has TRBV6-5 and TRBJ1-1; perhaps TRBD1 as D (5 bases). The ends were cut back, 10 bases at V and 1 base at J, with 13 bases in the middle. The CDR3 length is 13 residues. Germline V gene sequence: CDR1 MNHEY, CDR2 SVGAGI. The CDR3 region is CATQGTENTEAFF. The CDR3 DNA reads TGTGCCACCCAGGGCACAGAGAACACTGAAGCTTTCTTT.

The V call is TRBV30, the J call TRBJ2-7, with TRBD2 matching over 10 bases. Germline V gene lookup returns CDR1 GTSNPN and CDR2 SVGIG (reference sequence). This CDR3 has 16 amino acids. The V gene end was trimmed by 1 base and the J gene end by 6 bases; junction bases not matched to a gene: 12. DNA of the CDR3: TGTGCCTGGAGTGCCTCTCCCAGCGGGAGGGGCCTCGAGCAGTACTTC. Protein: CAWSASPSGRGLEQYF.

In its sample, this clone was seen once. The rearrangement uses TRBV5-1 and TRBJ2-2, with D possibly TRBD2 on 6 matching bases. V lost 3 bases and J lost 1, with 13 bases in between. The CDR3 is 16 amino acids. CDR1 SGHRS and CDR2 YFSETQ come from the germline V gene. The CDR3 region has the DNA TGCGCCAGCAGCTCTACTAGCCAATGGAACACCGGGGAGCTGTTTTTT. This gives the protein CASSSTSQWNTGELFF.

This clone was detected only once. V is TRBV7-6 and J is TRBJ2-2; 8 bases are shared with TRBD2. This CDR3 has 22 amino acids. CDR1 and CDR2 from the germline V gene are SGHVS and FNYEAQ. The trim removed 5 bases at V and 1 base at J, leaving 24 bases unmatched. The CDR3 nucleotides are TGTGCCAGCAGCCTCCCGGTAGGGACACCGCTAGCGGCGGGAGGGAACACCGGGGAGCTGTTTTTT. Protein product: CASSLPVGTPLAAGGNTGELFF.

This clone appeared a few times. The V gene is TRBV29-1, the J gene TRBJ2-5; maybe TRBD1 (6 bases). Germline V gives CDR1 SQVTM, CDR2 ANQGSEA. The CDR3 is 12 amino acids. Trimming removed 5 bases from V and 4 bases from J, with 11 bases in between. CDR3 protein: CSVWGLGETQYF. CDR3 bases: TGCAGCGTTTGGGGGCTGGGAGAGACCCAGTACTTC. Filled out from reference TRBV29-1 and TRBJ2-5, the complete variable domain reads SAVISQKPSRDICQRGTSLTIQCQVDSQVTMMFWYRQQPGQSLTLIATANQGSEATYESGFVIDKFPISRPNLTFSTLTVSNMSPEDSSIYLCSVWGLGETQYFGPGTRLLVL.

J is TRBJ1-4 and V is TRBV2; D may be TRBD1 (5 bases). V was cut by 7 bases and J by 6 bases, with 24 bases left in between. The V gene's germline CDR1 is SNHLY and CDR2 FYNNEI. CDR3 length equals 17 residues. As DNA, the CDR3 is TGTGCCAGCACCAACCCCGACTCAGGACTAGGGGATGAAAAACTGTTTTTT. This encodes CASTNPDSGLGDEKLFF.

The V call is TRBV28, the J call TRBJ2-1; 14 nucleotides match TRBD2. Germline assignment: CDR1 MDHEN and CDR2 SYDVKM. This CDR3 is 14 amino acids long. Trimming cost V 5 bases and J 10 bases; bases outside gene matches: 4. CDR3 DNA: TGTGCCAGCAGTCCAGGACTAGCGGGAGGCGAGCAGTTCTTC. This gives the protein CASSPGLAGGEQFF.

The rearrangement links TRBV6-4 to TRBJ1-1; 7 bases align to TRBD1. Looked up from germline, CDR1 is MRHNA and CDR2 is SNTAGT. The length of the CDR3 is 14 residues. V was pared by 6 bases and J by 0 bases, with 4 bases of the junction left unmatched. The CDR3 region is CASSLTGMNTEAFF. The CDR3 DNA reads TGTGCCAGCAGCTTGACAGGGATGAACACTGAAGCTTTCTTT.

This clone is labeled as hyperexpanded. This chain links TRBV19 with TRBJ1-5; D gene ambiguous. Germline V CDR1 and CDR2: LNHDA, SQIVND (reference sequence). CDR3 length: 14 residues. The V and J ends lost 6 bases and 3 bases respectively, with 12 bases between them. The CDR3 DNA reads TGTGCCAGTAGCTTGGTCCCCCACAATCAGCCCCAGCATTTT. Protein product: CASSLVPHNQPQHF.

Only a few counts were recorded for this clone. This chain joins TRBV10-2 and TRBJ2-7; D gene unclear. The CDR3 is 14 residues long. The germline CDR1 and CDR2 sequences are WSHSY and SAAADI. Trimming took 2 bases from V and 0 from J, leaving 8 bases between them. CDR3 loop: CASSEMYSSYEQYF. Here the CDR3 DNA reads TGCGCCAGCAGTGAGATGTATAGCTCCTACGAGCAGTACTTC.

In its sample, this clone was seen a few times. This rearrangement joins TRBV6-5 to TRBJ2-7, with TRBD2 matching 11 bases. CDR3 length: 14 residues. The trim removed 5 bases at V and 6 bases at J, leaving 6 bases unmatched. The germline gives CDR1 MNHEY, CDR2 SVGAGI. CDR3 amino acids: CASSISGRAVEQYF. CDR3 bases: TGTGCCAGCAGTATTAGCGGGAGGGCCGTCGAGCAGTACTTC.

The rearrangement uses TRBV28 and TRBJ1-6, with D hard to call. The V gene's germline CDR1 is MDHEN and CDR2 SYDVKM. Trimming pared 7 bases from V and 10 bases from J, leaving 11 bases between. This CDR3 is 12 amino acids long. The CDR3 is CASTSARSPLHF. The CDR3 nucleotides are TGTGCCAGCACCTCCGCGCGGTCACCCCTCCACTTT.

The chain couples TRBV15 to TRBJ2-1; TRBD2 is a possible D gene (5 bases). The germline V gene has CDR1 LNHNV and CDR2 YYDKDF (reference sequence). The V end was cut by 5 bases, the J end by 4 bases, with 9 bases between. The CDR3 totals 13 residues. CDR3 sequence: CATSLAGYNEQFF. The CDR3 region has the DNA TGTGCCACCAGCCTAGCTGGGTACAATGAGCAGTTCTTC.

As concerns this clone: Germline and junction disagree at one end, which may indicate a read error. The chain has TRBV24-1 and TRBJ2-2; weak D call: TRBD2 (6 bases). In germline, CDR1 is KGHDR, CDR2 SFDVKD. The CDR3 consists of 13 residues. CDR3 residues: CATSAQDAGGLFF. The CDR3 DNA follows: TGTGCCACCAGTGCTCAGGATGCCGGGGGGCTGTTTTTT.

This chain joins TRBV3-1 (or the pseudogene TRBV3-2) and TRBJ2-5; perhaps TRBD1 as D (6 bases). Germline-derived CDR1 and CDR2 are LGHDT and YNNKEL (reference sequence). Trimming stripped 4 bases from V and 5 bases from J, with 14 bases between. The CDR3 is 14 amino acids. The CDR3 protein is CASSPAGARETQYF. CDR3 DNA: TGTGCCAGCAGCCCAGCAGGGGCGCGTGAGACCCAGTACTTC.

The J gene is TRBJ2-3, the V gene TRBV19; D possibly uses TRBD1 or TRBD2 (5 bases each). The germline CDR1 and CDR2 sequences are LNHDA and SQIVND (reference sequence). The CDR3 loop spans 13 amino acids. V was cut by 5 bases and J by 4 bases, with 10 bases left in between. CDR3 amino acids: CASSVRGADTQYF. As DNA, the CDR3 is TGTGCCAGTAGTGTCCGGGGCGCAGATACGCAGTATTTT. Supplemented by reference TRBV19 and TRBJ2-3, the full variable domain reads DGGITQSPKYLFRKEGQNVTLSCEQNLNHDAMYWYRQDPGQGLRLIYYSQIVNDFQKGDIAEGYSVSREKKESFPLTVTSAQKNPTAFYLCASSVRGADTQYFGPGTRLTVL.

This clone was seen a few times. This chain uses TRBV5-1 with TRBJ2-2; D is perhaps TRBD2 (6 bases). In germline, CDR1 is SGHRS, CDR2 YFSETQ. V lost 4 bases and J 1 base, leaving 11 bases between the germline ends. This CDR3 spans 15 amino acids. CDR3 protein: CASSPGDQNTGELFF. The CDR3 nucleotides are TGCGCCAGCAGCCCGGGGGACCAGAACACCGGGGAGCTGTTTTTT.

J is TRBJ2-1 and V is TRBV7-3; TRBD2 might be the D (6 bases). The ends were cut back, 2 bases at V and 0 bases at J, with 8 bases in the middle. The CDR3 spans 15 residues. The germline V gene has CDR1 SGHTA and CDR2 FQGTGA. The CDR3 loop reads CASSLAGTSYNEQFF. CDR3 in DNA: TGTGCCAGCAGCTTAGCGGGAACCTCCTACAATGAGCAGTTCTTC. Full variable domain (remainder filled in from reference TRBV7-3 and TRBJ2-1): GAGVSQTPSNKVTEKGKYVELRCDPISGHTALYWYRQSLGQGPEFLIYFQGTGAADDSGLPNDRFFAVRPEGSVSTLKIQRTERGDSAVYLCASSLAGTSYNEQFFGPGTRLTVL.